This T cell receptor beta chain appears in the sequencing data of a study of cytomegalovirus exposure and HLA in healthy donors. The study, taken as a whole, reports: The listing of 150 or so TCR beta chains classed them as cytomegalovirus-associated.

The protocol was immunoSEQ multiplex PCR, while the TCRdb copy is restricted to in-frame clones and leaves out a portion. The table has 200,000 to 250,000 clones, roughly 84% seen once. This clone was observed a single time. The antigen is undetermined. Sequencing input: PBMCs. This sequence originates from a woman between 18 and 29 years old in good health and CMV-seropositive.

The CDR3, as DNA: TGCGCCAGCAGCAATGGGGGACAGGGTGACACCGGGGAGCTGTTTTTT. Protein sequence: CASSNGGQGDTGELFF. This chain uses TRBV5-1 with TRBJ2-2; TRBD1 matches 9 bases. Germline-derived CDR1 and CDR2 are SGHRS and YFSETQ. J gave up 3 bases and V 4 bases, and 7 bases lay outside the gene matches. There are 16 residues in the CDR3.